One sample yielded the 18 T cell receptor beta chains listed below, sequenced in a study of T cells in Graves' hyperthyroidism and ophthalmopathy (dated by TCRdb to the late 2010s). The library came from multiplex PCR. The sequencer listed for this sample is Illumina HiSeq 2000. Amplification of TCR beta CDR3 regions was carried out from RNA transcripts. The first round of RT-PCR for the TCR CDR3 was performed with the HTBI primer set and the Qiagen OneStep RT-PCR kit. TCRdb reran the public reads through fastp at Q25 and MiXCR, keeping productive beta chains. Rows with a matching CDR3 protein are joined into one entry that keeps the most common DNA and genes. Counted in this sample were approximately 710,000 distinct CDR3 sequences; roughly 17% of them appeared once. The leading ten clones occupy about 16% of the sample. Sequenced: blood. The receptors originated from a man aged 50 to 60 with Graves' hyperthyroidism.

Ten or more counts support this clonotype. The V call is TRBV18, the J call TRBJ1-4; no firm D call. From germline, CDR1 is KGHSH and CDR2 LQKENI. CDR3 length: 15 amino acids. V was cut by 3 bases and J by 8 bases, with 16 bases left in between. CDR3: CASSPANSQREKLFF. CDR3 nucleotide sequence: TGTGCCAGCTCACCGGCGAACAGTCAAAGGGAAAAACTGTTTTTT.

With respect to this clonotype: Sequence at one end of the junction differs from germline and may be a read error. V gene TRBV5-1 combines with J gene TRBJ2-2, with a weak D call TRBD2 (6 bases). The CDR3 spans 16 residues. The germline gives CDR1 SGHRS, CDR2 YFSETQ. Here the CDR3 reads CASTHDGRANTGEVFF. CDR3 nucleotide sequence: TGCGCCAGCACCCACGACGGCCGGGCAAACACCGGGGAGGTGTTTTTT. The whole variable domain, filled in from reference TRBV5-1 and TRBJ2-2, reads KAGVTQTPRYLIKTRGQQVTLSCSPISGHRSVSWYQQTPGQGLQFLFEYFSETQRNKGNFPGRFSGRQFSNSRSEMNVSTLELGDSALYLCASTHDGRANTGEVFFGEGSRLTVL.

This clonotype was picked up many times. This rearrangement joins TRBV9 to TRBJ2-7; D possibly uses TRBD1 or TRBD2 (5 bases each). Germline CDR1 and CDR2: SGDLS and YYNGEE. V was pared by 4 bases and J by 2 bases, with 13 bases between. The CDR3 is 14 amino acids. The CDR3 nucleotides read TGTGCCAGCAGCTCCCGGGACGCAGCCTACGAGCAGTACTTC. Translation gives CASSSRDAAYEQYF.

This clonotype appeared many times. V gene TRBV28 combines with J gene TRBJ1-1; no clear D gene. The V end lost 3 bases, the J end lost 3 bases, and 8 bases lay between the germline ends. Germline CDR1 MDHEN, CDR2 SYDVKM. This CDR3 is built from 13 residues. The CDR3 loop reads CASSFGVHTEAFF. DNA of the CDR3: TGTGCCAGCAGTTTTGGGGTACACACTGAAGCTTTCTTT.

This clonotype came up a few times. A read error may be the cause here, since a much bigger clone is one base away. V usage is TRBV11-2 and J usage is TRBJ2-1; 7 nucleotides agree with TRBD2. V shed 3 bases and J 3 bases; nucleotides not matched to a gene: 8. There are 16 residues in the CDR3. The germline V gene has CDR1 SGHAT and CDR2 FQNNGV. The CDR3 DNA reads TGTGCCAGCAGCTTCTCGGCTAGCGGACTCTACAATGAGCAGTTCTTC. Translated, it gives CASSFSASGLYNEQFF.

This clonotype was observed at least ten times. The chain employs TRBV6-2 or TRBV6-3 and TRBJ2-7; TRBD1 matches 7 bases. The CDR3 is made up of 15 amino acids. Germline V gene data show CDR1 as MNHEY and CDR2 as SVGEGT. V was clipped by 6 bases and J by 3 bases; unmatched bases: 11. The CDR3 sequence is CASSQGTANRYEQYF. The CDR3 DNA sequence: TGTGCCAGCAGCCAGGGGACAGCGAATCGCTACGAGCAGTACTTC.

The chain's CDR3 is CASSPTWGSKLYEQYF. CDR3 coding DNA: TGTGCCAGCAGCCCGACCTGGGGCAGCAAGCTCTACGAGCAGTACTTC. The chain joins TRBV5-5 to TRBJ2-7; a possible D gene is TRBD1 (5 bases). Germline V gives CDR1 SGHKS, CDR2 YYEKEE (reference sequence). The length of the CDR3 is 16 residues. Between the trimmed V and J ends, which lost 4 bases and 3 bases, there was a span of 20 bases. Supplemented by reference TRBV5-5 and TRBJ2-7, the full variable domain reads DAGVTQSPTHLIKTRGQQVTLRCSPISGHKSVSWYQQVLGQGPQFIFQYYEKEERGRGNFPDRFSARQFPNYSSELNVNALLLGDSALYLCASSPTWGSKLYEQYFGPGTRLTVT.

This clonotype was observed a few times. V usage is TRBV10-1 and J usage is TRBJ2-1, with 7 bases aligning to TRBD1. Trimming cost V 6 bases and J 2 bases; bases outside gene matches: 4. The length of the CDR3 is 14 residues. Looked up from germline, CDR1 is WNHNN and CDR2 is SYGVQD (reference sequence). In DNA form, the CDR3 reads TGCGCCAGCAGCGAGGACAGGACCTACAATGAGCAGTTCTTC. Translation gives CASSEDRTYNEQFF.

The CDR3 sequence: CASSFKTSGVYKQYF. The DNA of the CDR3 is TGTGCCAGCAGCTTTAAGACTAGCGGGGTTTACAAGCAGTACTTC. The gene calls are TRBV13 and TRBJ2-7; TRBD2 matches at 11 bases. Trimming removed 3 bases from V and 8 bases from J; junction bases left unmatched: 9. Germline V gives CDR1 PRHDT, CDR2 FYEKMQ (reference sequence). CDR3 size: 15 residues.

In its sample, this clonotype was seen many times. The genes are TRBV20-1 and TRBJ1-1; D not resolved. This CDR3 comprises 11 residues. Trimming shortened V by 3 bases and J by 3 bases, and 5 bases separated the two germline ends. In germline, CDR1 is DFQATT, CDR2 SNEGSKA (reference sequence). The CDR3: CSASGDTEAFF. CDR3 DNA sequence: TGCAGTGCTAGCGGGGACACTGAAGCTTTCTTT.

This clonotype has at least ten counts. CDR3 nucleotide sequence: TGTGCCAGCAGTTCTGGAGGGAACGAGCAGTACTTC. As protein: CASSSGGNEQYF. This chain joins TRBV27 and TRBJ2-7; tentatively, D is TRBD2 (6 bases). Germline assignment: CDR1 MNHEY and CDR2 SMNVEV (reference sequence). V lost 4 bases and J 5 bases, leaving 9 bases between the germline ends. CDR3 length: 12 amino acids.

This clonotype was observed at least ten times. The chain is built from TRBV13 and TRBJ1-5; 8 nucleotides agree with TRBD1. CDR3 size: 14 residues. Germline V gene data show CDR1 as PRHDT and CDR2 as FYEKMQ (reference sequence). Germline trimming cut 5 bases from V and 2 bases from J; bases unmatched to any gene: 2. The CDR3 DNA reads TGTGCCAGCAGCCAGGGACAGGGCAATCAGCCCCAGCATTTT. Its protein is CASSQGQGNQPQHF.

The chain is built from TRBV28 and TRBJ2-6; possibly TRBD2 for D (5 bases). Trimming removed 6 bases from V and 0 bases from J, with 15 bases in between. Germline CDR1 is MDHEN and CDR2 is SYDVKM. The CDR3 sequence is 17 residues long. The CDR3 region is CASSPLPEGSGANVLTF. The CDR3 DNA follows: TGTGCCAGCAGCCCCCTCCCCGAGGGCTCTGGGGCCAACGTCCTGACTTTC.

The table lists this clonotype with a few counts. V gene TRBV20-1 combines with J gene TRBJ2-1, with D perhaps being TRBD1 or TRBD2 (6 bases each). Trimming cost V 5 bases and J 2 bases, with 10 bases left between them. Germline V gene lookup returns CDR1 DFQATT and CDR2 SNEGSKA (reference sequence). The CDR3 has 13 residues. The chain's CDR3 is CSALRGAYNEQFF. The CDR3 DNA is TGCAGTGCTTTAAGGGGGGCCTACAATGAGCAGTTCTTC.

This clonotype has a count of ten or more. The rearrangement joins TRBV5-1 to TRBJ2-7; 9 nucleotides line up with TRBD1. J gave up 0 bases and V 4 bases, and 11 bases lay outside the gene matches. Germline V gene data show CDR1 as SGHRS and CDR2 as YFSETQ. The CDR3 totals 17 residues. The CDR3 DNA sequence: TGCGCCAGCAGCCCTATGCCCGGACAGGGGATCTCCTACGAGCAGTACTTC. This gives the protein CASSPMPGQGISYEQYF.

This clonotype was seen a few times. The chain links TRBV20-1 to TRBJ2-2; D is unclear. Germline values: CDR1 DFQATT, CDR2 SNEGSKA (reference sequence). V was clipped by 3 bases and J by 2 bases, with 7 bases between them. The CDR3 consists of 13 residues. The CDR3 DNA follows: TGCAGTGCTAGTCACATTAACACCGGGGAGCTGTTTTTT. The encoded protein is CSASHINTGELFF.

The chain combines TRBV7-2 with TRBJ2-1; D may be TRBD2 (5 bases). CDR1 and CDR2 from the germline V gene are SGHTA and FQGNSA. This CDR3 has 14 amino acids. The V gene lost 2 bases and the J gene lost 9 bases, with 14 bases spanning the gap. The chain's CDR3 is CASSLTVEGVEQFF. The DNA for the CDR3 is TGTGCCAGCAGCTTAACCGTTGAGGGAGTTGAGCAGTTCTTC. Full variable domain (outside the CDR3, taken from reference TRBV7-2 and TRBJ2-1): GAGVSQSPSNKVTEKGKDVELRCDPISGHTALYWYRQSLGQGLEFLIYFQGNSAPDKSGLPSDRFSAERTGGSVSTLTIQRTQQEDSAVYLCASSLTVEGVEQFFGPGTRLTVL.

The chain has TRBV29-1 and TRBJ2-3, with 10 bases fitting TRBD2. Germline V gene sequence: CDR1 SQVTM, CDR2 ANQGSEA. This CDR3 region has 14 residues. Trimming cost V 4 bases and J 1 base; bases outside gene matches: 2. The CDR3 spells CSVGLAGGTDTQYF. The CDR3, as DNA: TGCAGCGTTGGCCTAGCGGGAGGCACAGATACGCAGTATTTT.